The present TCR beta chain was sequenced within a study of T cell repertoires in cytomegalovirus infection. At the level of the study: Public TCR beta signatures were indicative of both CMV infection and a matching HLA type.

Findings and limits, study-wide: Carriers of CMV and the relevant HLA type were discriminated by public TCR beta frequency. Ex vivo, HLA-C-restricted CMV-specific TCR beta clonotypes prevailed over the rest of the response.

This clonotype was detected only a few times. Its antigen is as yet unknown. The V gene end was trimmed by 5 bases and the J gene end by 10 bases; junction bases not matched to a gene: 8. This CDR3 is built from 15 residues. Germline V gene lookup returns CDR1 LNHDA and CDR2 SQIVND (reference sequence). TCRdb called the reads again in MiXCR, with one record for every CDR3 protein. The sample has about 150,000 distinct CDR3 sequences, 20% to 30% seen once. The chain combines TRBV19 with TRBJ2-1; 13 bases map to TRBD2. The TCR sequence derives from a human donor in good health (CMV status not recorded). Some clones in this sample may be carry-over from other donors' samples. The sequenced sample was PBMCs. CDR3 amino acids: CASSELAGGPGEQFF. CDR3 DNA: TGTGCCAGTAGTGAACTAGCGGGGGGGCCAGGGGAGCAGTTCTTC.